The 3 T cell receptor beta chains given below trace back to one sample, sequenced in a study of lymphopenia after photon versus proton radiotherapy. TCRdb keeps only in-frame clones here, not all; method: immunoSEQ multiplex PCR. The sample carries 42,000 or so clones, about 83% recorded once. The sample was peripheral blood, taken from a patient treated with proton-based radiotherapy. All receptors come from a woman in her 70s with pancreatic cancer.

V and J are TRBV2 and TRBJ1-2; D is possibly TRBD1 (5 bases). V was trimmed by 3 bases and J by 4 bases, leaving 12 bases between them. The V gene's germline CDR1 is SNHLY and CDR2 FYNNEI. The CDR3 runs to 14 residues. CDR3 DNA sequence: TGTGCCAGCAGTGAGAGGGGCAGGGTCTATGGCTACACCTTC. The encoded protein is CASSERGRVYGYTF.

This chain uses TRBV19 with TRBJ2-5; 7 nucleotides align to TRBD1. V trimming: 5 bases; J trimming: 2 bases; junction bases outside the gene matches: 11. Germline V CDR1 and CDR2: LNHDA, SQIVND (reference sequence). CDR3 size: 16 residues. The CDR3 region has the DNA TGTGCCAGTAGTTCCAGTCCGGGACAGACTCAAGAGACCCAGTACTTC. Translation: CASSSSPGQTQETQYF.

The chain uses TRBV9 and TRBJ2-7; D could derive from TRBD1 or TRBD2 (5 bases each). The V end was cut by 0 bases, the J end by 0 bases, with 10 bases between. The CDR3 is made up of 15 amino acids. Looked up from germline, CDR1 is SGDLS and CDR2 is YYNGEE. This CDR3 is CASSVGGGRSYEQYF. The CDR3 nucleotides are TGTGCCAGCAGCGTAGGGGGCGGGCGCTCCTACGAGCAGTACTTC.